This T cell receptor beta chain was obtained from a study of blood T cells in healthy people across ages. This clonotype was seen a few times. Its antigen is currently unknown. V was trimmed by 7 bases and J by 4 bases, leaving 16 bases between them. This CDR3 is 15 amino acids long. CDR1 SGHTA and CDR2 FQGNSA come from the germline V gene. Notes on the study in general: Whereas aged donors had fewer naive CD4+ cells, long-lived donors had more of them and higher diversity.

A second PCR of about 6 to 12 cycles used a sample-barcoded 5' primer and a J-beta primer mix. Each of the cDNA molecules was tagged by a template-switch adaptor with 12 random nucleotides. TCRdb reprocessed the 5' RACE reads with MiXCR, giving one entry per CDR3 protein. Among approximately 800,000 distinct CDR3 sequences listed, more than 25% were seen once. These data were likewise used in another study, on T cells of mothers and their children.

This rearrangement joins TRBV7-2 to TRBJ2-2; D might be TRBD2 (7 bases). The receptor was derived from a boy younger than 18 in good health. The sequenced material came from blood. CDR3 sequence reads: CASKWGGRGTGELFF. In DNA, the CDR3 is TGTGCCAGCAAGTGGGGGGGCCGGGGCACCGGGGAGCTGTTTTTT.